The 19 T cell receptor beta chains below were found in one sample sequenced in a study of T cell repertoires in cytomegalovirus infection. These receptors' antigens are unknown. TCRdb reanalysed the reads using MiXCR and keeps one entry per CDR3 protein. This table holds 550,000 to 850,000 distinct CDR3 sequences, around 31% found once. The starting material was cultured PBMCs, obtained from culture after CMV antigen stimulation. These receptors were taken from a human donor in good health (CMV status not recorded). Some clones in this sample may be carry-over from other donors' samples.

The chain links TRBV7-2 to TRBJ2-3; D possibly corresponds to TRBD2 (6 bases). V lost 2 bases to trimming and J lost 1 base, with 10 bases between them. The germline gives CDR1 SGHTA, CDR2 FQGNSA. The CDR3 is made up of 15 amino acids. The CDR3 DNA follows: TGTGCCAGCAGCTTATCGGTAGCGGGCACAGATACGCAGTATTTT. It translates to CASSLSVAGTDTQYF.

This chain's CDR3 is CASSFGGPVQGQFF. The CDR3 nucleotides read TGTGCCAGCAGCTTCGGGGGTCCGGTACAGGGGCAGTTCTTC. This chain links TRBV7-2 with TRBJ2-1; TRBD1 or TRBD2 may be the D gene (6 bases each). There are 14 residues in the CDR3. The germline V gene has CDR1 SGHTA and CDR2 FQGNSA. V was clipped by 3 bases and J by 12 bases, with 18 bases between them.

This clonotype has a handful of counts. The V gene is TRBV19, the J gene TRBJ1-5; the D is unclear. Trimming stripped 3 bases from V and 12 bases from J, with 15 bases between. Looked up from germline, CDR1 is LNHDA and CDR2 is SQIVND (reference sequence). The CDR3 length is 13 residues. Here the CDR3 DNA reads TGTGCCAGTAGTATTACCCCGGCGTGGCTCCAGCATTTT. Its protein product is CASSITPAWLQHF.

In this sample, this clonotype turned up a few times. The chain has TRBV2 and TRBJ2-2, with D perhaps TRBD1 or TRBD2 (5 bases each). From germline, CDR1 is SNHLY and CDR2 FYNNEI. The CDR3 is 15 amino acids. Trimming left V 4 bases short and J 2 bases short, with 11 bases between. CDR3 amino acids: CASSGGSRNTGELFF. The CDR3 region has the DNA TGTGCCAGCAGTGGGGGGAGCCGAAACACCGGGGAGCTGTTTTTT.

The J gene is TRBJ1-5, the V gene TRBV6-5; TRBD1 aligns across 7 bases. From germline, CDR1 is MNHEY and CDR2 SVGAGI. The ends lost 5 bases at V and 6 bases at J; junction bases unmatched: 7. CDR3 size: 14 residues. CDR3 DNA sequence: TGTGCCAGCAGTCCATCGACAGGGAGTCAGCCCCAGCATTTT. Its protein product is CASSPSTGSQPQHF.

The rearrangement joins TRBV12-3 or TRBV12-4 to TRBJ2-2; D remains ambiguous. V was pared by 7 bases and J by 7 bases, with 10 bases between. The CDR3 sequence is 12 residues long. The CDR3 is CASIIDDGELFF. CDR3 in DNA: TGTGCCAGCATCATAGACGACGGGGAGCTGTTTTTT.

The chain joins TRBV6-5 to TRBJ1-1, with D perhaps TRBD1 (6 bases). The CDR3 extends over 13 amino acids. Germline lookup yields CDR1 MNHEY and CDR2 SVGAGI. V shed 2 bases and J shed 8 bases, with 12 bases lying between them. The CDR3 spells CASSYRGQLEAFF. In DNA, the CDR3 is TGTGCCAGCAGTTACCGAGGACAGTTGGAAGCTTTCTTT.

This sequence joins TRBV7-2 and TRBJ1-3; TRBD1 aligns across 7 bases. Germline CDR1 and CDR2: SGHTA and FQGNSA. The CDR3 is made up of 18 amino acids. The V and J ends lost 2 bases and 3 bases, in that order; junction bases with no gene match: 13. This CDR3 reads CASSLLIDRDSGGNTIYF. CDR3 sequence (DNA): TGTGCCAGCAGCTTACTAATCGACAGGGATTCAGGTGGAAACACCATATATTTT.

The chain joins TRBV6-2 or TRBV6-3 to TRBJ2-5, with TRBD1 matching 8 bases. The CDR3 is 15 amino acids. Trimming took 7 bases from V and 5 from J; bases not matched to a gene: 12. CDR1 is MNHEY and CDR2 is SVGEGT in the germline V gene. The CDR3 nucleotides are TGTGCCAGCAAGGCGGCAGGGGGCCTGTGGGAGACCCAGTACTTC. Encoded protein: CASKAAGGLWETQYF.

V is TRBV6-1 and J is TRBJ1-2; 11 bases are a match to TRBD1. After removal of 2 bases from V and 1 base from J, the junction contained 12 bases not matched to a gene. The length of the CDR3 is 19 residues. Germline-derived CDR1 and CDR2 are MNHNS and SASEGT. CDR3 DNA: TGTGCCAGCAGTGAACCGTGGACAGGGGGCGTTCCCAGTAACTATGGCTACACCTTC. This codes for CASSEPWTGGVPSNYGYTF.

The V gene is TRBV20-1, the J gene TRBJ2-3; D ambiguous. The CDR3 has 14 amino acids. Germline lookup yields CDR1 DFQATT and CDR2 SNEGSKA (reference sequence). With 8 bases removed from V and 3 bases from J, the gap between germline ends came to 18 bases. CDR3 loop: CSNRALGGTDTQYF. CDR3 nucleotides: TGCAGTAACCGGGCCCTTGGCGGAACAGATACGCAGTATTTT.

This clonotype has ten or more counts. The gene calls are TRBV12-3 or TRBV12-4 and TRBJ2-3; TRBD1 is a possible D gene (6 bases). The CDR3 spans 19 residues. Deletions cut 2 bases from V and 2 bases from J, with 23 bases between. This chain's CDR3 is CASSLISRGARQITDTQYF. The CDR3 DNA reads TGTGCCAGCAGTTTAATTAGCAGGGGCGCCAGGCAGATCACAGATACGCAGTATTTT.

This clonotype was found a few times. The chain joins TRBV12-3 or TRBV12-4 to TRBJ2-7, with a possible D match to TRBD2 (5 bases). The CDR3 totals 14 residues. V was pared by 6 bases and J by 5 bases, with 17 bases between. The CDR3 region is CASSHTPTRNEQYF. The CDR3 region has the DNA TGTGCCAGCAGCCACACCCCTACTAGAAACGAGCAGTACTTC.

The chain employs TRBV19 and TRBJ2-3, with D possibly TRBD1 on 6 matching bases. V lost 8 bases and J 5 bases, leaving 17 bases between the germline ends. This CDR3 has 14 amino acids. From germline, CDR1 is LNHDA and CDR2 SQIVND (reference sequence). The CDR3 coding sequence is TGTGCCAGTCGACGGACCAGGGGTCGAGATACGCAGTATTTT. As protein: CASRRTRGRDTQYF.

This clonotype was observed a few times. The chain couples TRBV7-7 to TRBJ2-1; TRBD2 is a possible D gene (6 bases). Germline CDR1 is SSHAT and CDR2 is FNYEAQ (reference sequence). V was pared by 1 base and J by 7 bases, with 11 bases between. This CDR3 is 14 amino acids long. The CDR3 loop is CASSLDGTSNEQFF. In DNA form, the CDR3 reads TGTGCCAGCAGCTTAGATGGGACTTCAAATGAGCAGTTCTTC.

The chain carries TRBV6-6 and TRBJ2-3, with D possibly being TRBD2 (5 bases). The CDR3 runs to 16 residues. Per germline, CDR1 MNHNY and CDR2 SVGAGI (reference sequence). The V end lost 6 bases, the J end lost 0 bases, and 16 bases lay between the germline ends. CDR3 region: CASSSARTGSTDTQYF. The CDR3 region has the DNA TGTGCCAGCAGCTCCGCGAGGACTGGGAGCACAGATACGCAGTATTTT.

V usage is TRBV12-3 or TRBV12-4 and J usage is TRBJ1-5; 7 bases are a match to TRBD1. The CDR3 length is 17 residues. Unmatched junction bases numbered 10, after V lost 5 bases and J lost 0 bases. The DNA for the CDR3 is TGTGCCAGCAGTCTCGGACAGGTCCTTTATAGCAATCAGCCCCAGCATTTT. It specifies CASSLGQVLYSNQPQHF.

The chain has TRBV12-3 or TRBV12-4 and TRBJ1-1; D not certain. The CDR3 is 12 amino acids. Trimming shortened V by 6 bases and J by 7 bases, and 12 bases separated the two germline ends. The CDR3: CASSHDTDEAFF. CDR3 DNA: TGTGCCAGCAGCCACGACACCGATGAAGCTTTCTTT.

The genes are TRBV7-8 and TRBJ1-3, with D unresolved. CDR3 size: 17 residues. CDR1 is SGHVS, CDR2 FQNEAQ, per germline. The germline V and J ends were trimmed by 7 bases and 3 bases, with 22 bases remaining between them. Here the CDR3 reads CASTPTPRAQYGNTIYF. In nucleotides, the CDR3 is TGTGCCAGCACCCCCACCCCGCGGGCCCAGTATGGAAACACCATATATTTT.